A single sample is the source of the 2 T cell receptor beta chains below, sequenced in a study of shared T cell receptors in the human thymus. Clones were read by immunoSEQ multiplex PCR, and TCRdb kept only the in-frame ones, dropping some. The table records some 700,000 clones, approximately 85% of them present only once. This sample was shared with a second study, whose subject was human thymus T cells.

Sequencing was performed on thymocytes. The receptors stem from a girl less than two years old with a congenital heart defect.

V is TRBV4-1 and J is TRBJ1-2, with D possibly TRBD1 on 6 matching bases. The V gene's germline CDR1 is MGHRA and CDR2 YSYEKL. The CDR3 spans 16 residues. V was pared by 1 base and J by 0 bases, with 12 bases between. CDR3 amino acids: CASSQAERTANYGYTF. The DNA of the CDR3 is TGCGCCAGCAGCCAAGCCGAAAGGACAGCTAACTATGGCTACACCTTC.

This clone appeared a few times. The rearrangement uses TRBV4-1 and TRBJ1-6; 9 bases are a match to TRBD1. The CDR3 is made up of 18 amino acids. J was trimmed by 10 bases and V by 0 bases; bases with no gene match: 13. Per germline, CDR1 MGHRA and CDR2 YSYEKL. The chain's CDR3 is CASSQDLSADRGESPLHF. Here the CDR3 DNA reads TGCGCCAGCAGCCAAGATTTAAGCGCGGACAGGGGCGAATCACCCCTCCACTTT.